These T cell receptor beta chains were read from a single sample in a study of post-analysis software for immune sequencing data. From the PCR reads, TCRdb called clonotypes with MiXCR, one entry per CDR3 protein. The data hold hundreds of thousands of distinct CDR3 sequences, with around 64% observed a single time. Sample: blood. All receptors derive from a girl aged 2-10 years with multiple sclerosis. Each CDR3 is given with its conserved first and last residue. D genes are given only for firm matches. Clone size is stated in some rows and not others, as once, few, many or a class when expanded.

d_gene: TRBD1; abundance: .; v_gene: TRBV27; len: 16; j_gene: TRBJ1-2; CDR3aa: CASSPWTGGRGYGYTF; CDR3nt: TGTGCCAGCAGTCCTTGGACAGGGGGCCGGGGCTATGGCTACACCTTC
d_gene: TRBD2; abundance: .; v_gene: TRBV10-3; len: 15; j_gene: TRBJ2-7; CDR3aa: CAIRYLSGGSYEQYF; CDR3nt: TGTGCCATCAGATACCTTAGCGGGGGATCCTACGAGCAGTACTTC
d_gene: .; abundance: few; v_gene: TRBV9; len: 16; j_gene: TRBJ2-1; CDR3aa: CASSVGGISSYNEQFF; CDR3nt: TGTGCCAGCAGCGTCGGTGGCATTAGCTCCTACAATGAGCAGTTCTTC
d_gene: .; abundance: .; v_gene: TRBV7-9; len: 15; j_gene: TRBJ2-1; CDR3aa: CASKVEGSGINEQFF; CDR3nt: TGTGCCAGCAAAGTAGAAGGGTCGGGAATCAATGAGCAGTTCTTC
d_gene: .; abundance: .; v_gene: TRBV11-2; len: 13; j_gene: TRBJ2-5; CDR3aa: CASSLDLRETQYF; CDR3nt: TGTGCCAGCAGCTTAGATCTAAGAGAGACCCAGTACTTC
d_gene: .; abundance: .; v_gene: TRBV20-1; len: 14; j_gene: TRBJ1-1; CDR3aa: CSARDQQGATEAFF; CDR3nt: TGCAGTGCTAGAGACCAACAGGGCGCCACTGAAGCTTTCTTT
d_gene: TRBD2; abundance: .; v_gene: TRBV4-3; len: 18; j_gene: TRBJ2-5; CDR3aa: CASSQDLAGGTTQETQYF; CDR3nt: TGCGCCAGCAGCCAAGATCTAGCGGGGGGGACCACCCAAGAGACCCAGTACTTC
d_gene: TRBD2; abundance: .; v_gene: TRBV20-1; len: 15; j_gene: TRBJ2-7; CDR3aa: CSARASGSLRYEQYF; CDR3nt: TGCAGTGCTCGTGCTAGCGGGAGCTTGAGGTACGAGCAGTACTTC
d_gene: .; abundance: .; v_gene: TRBV5-1; len: 15; j_gene: TRBJ2-1; CDR3aa: CASSLVRNPYNEQFF; CDR3nt: TGCGCCAGCAGCTTGGTAAGGAATCCCTACAATGAGCAGTTCTTC
d_gene: .; abundance: .; v_gene: TRBV5-1; len: 14; j_gene: TRBJ2-6; CDR3aa: CASSLAGRSDVLTF; CDR3nt: TGCGCCAGCAGCTTGGCGGGCAGGTCCGACGTCCTGACTTTC
d_gene: TRBD1; abundance: .; v_gene: TRBV4-1; len: 17; j_gene: TRBJ2-7; CDR3aa: CASSQDFEGAGSYEQYF; CDR3nt: TGCGCCAGCAGCCAAGATTTCGAGGGGGCTGGATCCTACGAGCAGTACTTC
d_gene: TRBD2; abundance: once; v_gene: TRBV9; len: 17; j_gene: TRBJ2-7; CDR3aa: CASSVDPPGGPTYEQYF; CDR3nt: TGTGCCAGCAGCGTAGACCCACCGGGAGGGCCGACCTACGAGCAGTACTTC
d_gene: TRBD1; abundance: .; v_gene: TRBV5-4; len: 17; j_gene: TRBJ2-5; CDR3aa: CASSLAGEGGAKETQYF; CDR3nt: TGTGCCAGCAGCTTGGCCGGTGAAGGGGGCGCGAAAGAGACCCAGTACTTC
d_gene: .; abundance: .; v_gene: TRBV20-1; len: 15; j_gene: TRBJ2-3; CDR3aa: CSARDQGTSTDTQYF; CDR3nt: TGCAGTGCTAGAGACCAAGGGACTAGCACAGATACGCAGTATTTT
d_gene: .; abundance: few; v_gene: TRBV20-1; len: 13; j_gene: TRBJ2-7; CDR3aa: CSASGPAGTEQYF; CDR3nt: TGCAGTGCTAGTGGCCCGGCAGGGACCGAGCAGTACTTC
d_gene: TRBD2; abundance: .; v_gene: TRBV5-5; len: 16; j_gene: TRBJ2-3; CDR3aa: CASSFGLAASTDTQYF; CDR3nt: TGTGCCAGCAGCTTTGGACTAGCGGCCTCCACAGATACGCAGTATTTT
d_gene: .; abundance: once; v_gene: TRBV6-6; len: 16; j_gene: TRBJ2-3; CDR3aa: CASSLTGQGSTDTQYF; CDR3nt: TGTGCCAGCAGTTTAACGGGACAAGGTAGCACAGATACGCAGTATTTT
d_gene: .; abundance: .; v_gene: TRBV5-1; len: 15; j_gene: TRBJ2-1; CDR3aa: CASSLPRSSYNEQFF; CDR3nt: TGCGCCAGCAGCTTACCCAGGAGCTCCTACAATGAGCAGTTCTTC
d_gene: .; abundance: once; v_gene: TRBV7-9; len: 15; j_gene: TRBJ2-6; CDR3aa: CASSFMDSGANVLTF; CDR3nt: TGTGCCAGCAGCTTTATGGACTCTGGGGCCAACGTCCTGACTTTC
d_gene: .; abundance: few; v_gene: TRBV12-3/TRBV12-4; len: 14; j_gene: TRBJ1-1; CDR3aa: CASSLAPKAGEAFF; CDR3nt: TGTGCCAGCAGTTTGGCGCCTAAGGCTGGGGAAGCTTTCTTT
d_gene: TRBD1; abundance: .; v_gene: TRBV11-1; len: 13; j_gene: TRBJ2-7; CDR3aa: CASSLAGDSEQYF; CDR3nt: TGTGCCAGCAGCTTAGCAGGGGACAGCGAGCAGTACTTC
d_gene: TRBD2; abundance: .; v_gene: TRBV5-1; len: 16; j_gene: TRBJ2-5; CDR3aa: CASSLEPSGRSETQYF; CDR3nt: TGCGCCAGCAGCTTGGAGCCTAGCGGGAGATCAGAGACCCAGTACTTC
d_gene: TRBD1; abundance: .; v_gene: TRBV29-1; len: 12; j_gene: TRBJ1-2; CDR3aa: CSVPGTGTGYTF; CDR3nt: TGCAGCGTTCCAGGGACAGGGACTGGCTACACCTTC
d_gene: .; abundance: few; v_gene: TRBV5-6; len: 14; j_gene: TRBJ2-7; CDR3aa: CASSLGISTYEQYF; CDR3nt: TGTGCCAGCAGCTTGGGTATCTCTACCTACGAGCAGTACTTC
d_gene: .; abundance: few; v_gene: TRBV7-3; len: 13; j_gene: TRBJ2-1; CDR3aa: CASSLLVTNEQFF; CDR3nt: TGTGCCAGCAGCTTACTAGTTACCAATGAGCAGTTCTTC
d_gene: .; abundance: many; v_gene: TRBV27; len: 18; j_gene: TRBJ1-5; CDR3aa: CASSPYLEGDWGNQPQHF; CDR3nt: TGTGCCAGCAGTCCCTACCTGGAGGGGGATTGGGGCAATCAGCCCCAGCATTTT
d_gene: TRBD1; abundance: few; v_gene: TRBV7-6; len: 15; j_gene: TRBJ2-1; CDR3aa: CASSLSQGAENEQFF; CDR3nt: TGTGCCAGCAGCTTATCTCAGGGGGCGGAGAATGAGCAGTTCTTC
d_gene: .; abundance: .; v_gene: TRBV10-3; len: 12; j_gene: TRBJ2-5; CDR3aa: CAISASQETQYF; CDR3nt: TGTGCCATCAGTGCTAGCCAAGAGACCCAGTACTTC
d_gene: .; abundance: few; v_gene: TRBV9; len: 15; j_gene: TRBJ2-7; CDR3aa: CASSVTSTGWYEQYF; CDR3nt: TGTGCCAGCAGCGTTACTAGCACGGGCTGGTACGAGCAGTACTTC
d_gene: TRBD1; abundance: .; v_gene: TRBV28; len: 16; j_gene: TRBJ1-4; CDR3aa: CASSFSGRTGDEKLFF; CDR3nt: TGTGCCAGCAGTTTTTCGGGTAGGACAGGGGATGAAAAACTGTTTTTT
d_gene: .; abundance: few; v_gene: TRBV14; len: 14; j_gene: TRBJ2-1; CDR3aa: CASSHSGDRNEQFF; CDR3nt: TGTGCCAGCAGCCATTCCGGCGACCGTAATGAGCAGTTCTTC
d_gene: .; abundance: .; v_gene: TRBV7-2; len: 16; j_gene: TRBJ1-5; CDR3aa: CASSSGGRGVDQPQHF; CDR3nt: TGTGCCAGCAGCTCAGGTGGTCGGGGGGTCGATCAGCCCCAGCATTTT
d_gene: .; abundance: .; v_gene: TRBV20-1; len: 11; j_gene: TRBJ1-1; CDR3aa: CSARLGPEAFF; CDR3nt: TGCAGTGCTAGACTTGGACCTGAAGCTTTCTTT
d_gene: .; abundance: .; v_gene: TRBV7-3; len: 14; j_gene: TRBJ2-7; CDR3aa: CASSPGRGSSEQYF; CDR3nt: TGTGCCAGCAGTCCCGGCCGGGGTTCATCGGAGCAGTACTTC
d_gene: TRBD2; abundance: .; v_gene: TRBV29-1; len: 15; j_gene: TRBJ2-1; CDR3aa: CGVEVAGVPYNEQFF; CDR3nt: TGCGGCGTTGAGGTGGCGGGAGTACCTTACAATGAGCAGTTCTTC
d_gene: .; abundance: .; v_gene: TRBV20-1; len: 12; j_gene: TRBJ2-3; CDR3aa: CSATGSADTQYF; CDR3nt: TGCAGTGCTACAGGGTCGGCAGATACGCAGTATTTT
d_gene: TRBD1; abundance: .; v_gene: TRBV5-1; len: 13; j_gene: TRBJ2-7; CDR3aa: CASSQRQGYEQYF; CDR3nt: TGCGCCAGCAGCCAGAGACAGGGGTACGAGCAGTACTTC
d_gene: .; abundance: .; v_gene: TRBV5-6; len: 13; j_gene: TRBJ2-1; CDR3aa: CASSKGEYNEQFF; CDR3nt: TGTGCCAGCAGCAAGGGGGAGTACAATGAGCAGTTCTTC
d_gene: TRBD1; abundance: .; v_gene: TRBV29-1; len: 14; j_gene: TRBJ2-1; CDR3aa: CSAGGTGNYNEQFF; CDR3nt: TGCAGCGCCGGTGGGACAGGTAACTACAATGAGCAGTTCTTC
d_gene: .; abundance: .; v_gene: TRBV3-1; len: 11; j_gene: TRBJ2-7; CDR3aa: CASSQACEQYF; CDR3nt: TGTGCCAGCAGCCAAGCATGCGAGCAGTACTTC
d_gene: .; abundance: .; v_gene: TRBV27; len: 13; j_gene: TRBJ2-5; CDR3aa: CASREAGANEQYF; CDR3nt: TGTGCCAGCAGGGAGGCAGGGGCGAATGAGCAGTACTTC
d_gene: TRBD1; abundance: .; v_gene: TRBV7-3; len: 12; j_gene: TRBJ1-1; CDR3aa: CASSPGQGMAFF; CDR3nt: TGTGCCAGCAGCCCGGGACAGGGTATGGCTTTCTTT
d_gene: TRBD1; abundance: .; v_gene: TRBV20-1; len: 14; j_gene: TRBJ2-1; CDR3aa: CSAGGQGASNEQFF; CDR3nt: TGCAGTGCTGGAGGACAGGGGGCTTCCAATGAGCAGTTCTTC
d_gene: .; abundance: .; v_gene: TRBV20-1; len: 12; j_gene: TRBJ2-7; CDR3aa: CSASPGTYEQYF; CDR3nt: TGCAGTGCTAGCCCCGGGACTTACGAGCAGTACTTC
d_gene: TRBD2; abundance: few; v_gene: TRBV5-1; len: 15; j_gene: TRBJ2-7; CDR3aa: CASSLEDSGGNEQYF; CDR3nt: TGCGCCAGCAGCTTGGAGGATTCGGGAGGGAACGAGCAGTACTTC